These 24 T cell receptor beta chains came from one sample sequenced in a study of T cell responses to AZD1222 COVID-19 vaccine. Profiling relied on immunoSEQ multiplex PCR, and the TCRdb table lists in-frame clones only, not all of them. Here the sample spans roughly 140,000 clones, almost 95% being singletons. The sample was peripheral blood, taken 28 days after the second AZD1222 dose. Receptor source: an adult who received the AZD1222 COVID-19 vaccine.

V gene TRBV21-1 combines with J gene TRBJ2-1; TRBD2 is the table's D call, not checked against the DNA. TRBV21-1 is an annotated pseudogene. The length of the CDR3 is 18 residues. The CDR3 loop is CASIGLAGASGGYNEQFF. CDR3 nucleotides: TGTGCCAGCATCGGACTAGCGGGAGCATCCGGTGGCTACAATGAGCAGTTCTTC.

V is TRBV4-1 and J is TRBJ2-2; 8 bases align to TRBD1. V lost 3 bases and J lost 1; bases outside the gene matches: 4. Germline V gives CDR1 MGHRA, CDR2 YSYEKL. This CDR3 is built from 16 residues. CDR3 nucleotides: TGCGCCAGCAGCCACCCGACAGGGGTGAACACCGGGGAGCTGTTTTTT. The encoded protein is CASSHPTGVNTGELFF.

This chain uses TRBV4-3 with TRBJ2-5; D is ambiguous. V lost 4 bases and J lost 1, with 13 bases in between. The CDR3 has 15 residues. Germline V gene sequence: CDR1 LGHNA, CDR2 YSLEER. The CDR3 DNA is TGCGCCAGCAGCCTTTCGACGTCCGCCCAAGAGACCCAGTACTTC. Translation gives CASSLSTSAQETQYF.

This clone was seen just once. The chain recombines TRBV9 with TRBJ1-1; a weak D match, TRBD1 (5 bases). Trimming removed 0 bases at V and 1 base at J, with 13 bases between. Germline-derived CDR1 and CDR2 are SGDLS and YYNGEE. The CDR3 has 16 amino acids. The CDR3 DNA sequence: TGTGCCAGCAGCGTAGATTGGGCAGGGTCGAACACTGAAGCTTTCTTT. It yields the protein CASSVDWAGSNTEAFF.

The chain uses TRBV19 and TRBJ2-3; D is unclear. This CDR3 region has 14 residues. Trimming took off 3 bases at V and 3 bases at J, with 10 bases between the two ends. The germline gives CDR1 LNHDA, CDR2 SQIVND (reference sequence). CDR3 in DNA: TGTGCCAGTAGTATGCCCGAAGGGACAGATACGCAGTATTTT. Translating gives CASSMPEGTDTQYF.

The chain couples TRBV2 to TRBJ1-2; D gene unclear. The CDR3 consists of 13 residues. CDR1 is SNHLY and CDR2 is FYNNEI in the germline V gene. V shed 1 base and J shed 4 bases, with 7 bases lying between them. CDR3 sequence (DNA): TGTGCCAGCAGTGAAGGATCGGGCTATGGCTACACCTTC. Its translation: CASSEGSGYGYTF.

This sequence joins TRBV19 and TRBJ2-1; 10 bases line up with TRBD2. The CDR3 covers 17 residues. Germline lookup yields CDR1 LNHDA and CDR2 SQIVND (reference sequence). V trimming: 1 base; J trimming: 8 bases; junction bases outside the gene matches: 11. In DNA form, the CDR3 reads TGTGCCAGTAGTATAGGAGGAACCGGGACTAGCGCCGATGAGCAGTTCTTC. Residues: CASSIGGTGTSADEQFF.

The chain is built from TRBV19 and TRBJ1-1, with 7 bases that match TRBD1. With V trimmed by 6 bases and J by 7 bases, 11 bases remained unmatched. The CDR3 runs 14 residues. Germline V gives CDR1 LNHDA, CDR2 SQIVND (reference sequence). The CDR3 sequence: CASRPSGTANEAFF. The CDR3 bases are TGTGCCAGTAGGCCCTCCGGGACAGCAAATGAAGCTTTCTTT.

This rearrangement joins TRBV6-5 to TRBJ1-2; 7 bases match TRBD1. Germline CDR1 MNHEY, CDR2 SVGAGI. With 4 bases clipped from V and 8 bases from J, the junction kept 13 bases outside the gene matches. The CDR3 runs to 15 residues. The CDR3 sequence is CASSSTSTGKYGYTF. CDR3 coding DNA: TGTGCCAGCAGTTCGACGTCGACAGGGAAGTACGGCTACACCTTC.

This chain joins TRBV3-1 (or the pseudogene TRBV3-2) and TRBJ1-6; 9 bases are a match to TRBD1. Trimming at V came to 6 bases and at J to 7 bases, leaving 4 bases not matched to a gene. This CDR3 has 14 amino acids. The germline gives CDR1 LGHDT, CDR2 YNNKEL (reference sequence). The DNA of the CDR3 is TGTGCCAGCAGAGAGACAGGGGGAAATTCACCCCTCCACTTT. This codes for CASRETGGNSPLHF.

The chain has TRBV28 and TRBJ1-1; possibly TRBD1 for D (5 bases). Germline CDR1 MDHEN, CDR2 SYDVKM. V was cut by 10 bases and J by 6 bases, with 18 bases left in between. The CDR3 extends over 13 amino acids. The CDR3 nucleotides are TGTGCCACTTGGGACTCTTCGACAGCTGAAGCTTTCTTT. Translation gives CATWDSSTAEAFF.

The chain recombines TRBV5-1 with TRBJ2-3, with D possibly matching TRBD2 (6 bases). The CDR3 length is 16 residues. CDR1 is SGHRS, CDR2 YFSETQ, per germline. With 3 bases removed from V and 1 base from J, the gap between germline ends came to 15 bases. The CDR3 sequence: CASSSGLLPGTDTQYF. The DNA for the CDR3 is TGCGCCAGCAGCTCGGGACTCCTACCCGGCACAGATACGCAGTATTTT. Variable domain in full (rest from reference TRBV5-1 and TRBJ2-3): KAGVTQTPRYLIKTRGQQVTLSCSPISGHRSVSWYQQTPGQGLQFLFEYFSETQRNKGNFPGRFSGRQFSNSRSEMNVSTLELGDSALYLCASSSGLLPGTDTQYFGPGTRLTVL.

The chain uses TRBV5-1 and TRBJ2-5, with TRBD1 matching 8 bases. Trimming at V came to 4 bases and at J to 2 bases, leaving 7 bases not matched to a gene. Germline assignment: CDR1 SGHRS and CDR2 YFSETQ. The CDR3 sequence is 15 residues long. The CDR3 sequence: CASSTGQGGQETQYF. In DNA, the CDR3 is TGCGCCAGCAGCACCGGACAGGGAGGACAAGAGACCCAGTACTTC. The entire variable domain, with the rest obtained from reference TRBV5-1 and TRBJ2-5, is as follows: KAGVTQTPRYLIKTRGQQVTLSCSPISGHRSVSWYQQTPGQGLQFLFEYFSETQRNKGNFPGRFSGRQFSNSRSEMNVSTLELGDSALYLCASSTGQGGQETQYFGPGTRLLVL.

V usage is TRBV19 and J usage is TRBJ2-1, with a weak D call TRBD1 (6 bases). Germline V lookup: CDR1 LNHDA, CDR2 SQIVND (reference sequence). Trimming removed 5 bases at V and 10 bases at J, with 21 bases between. The CDR3 totals 15 residues. The CDR3 is CASSATPTAGQEQFF. The CDR3 DNA is TGTGCCAGTAGTGCTACCCCCACGGCAGGACAGGAGCAGTTCTTC.

This clone was observed once. V and J are TRBV19 and TRBJ1-1; possible D gene TRBD1, 6 bases. The CDR3 totals 13 residues. V lost 7 bases to trimming and J lost 5 bases, with 14 bases between them. The V gene's germline CDR1 is LNHDA and CDR2 SQIVND (reference sequence). CDR3 nucleotide sequence: TGTGCCAGTACCACAGGGTTCGGGACTGAAGCTTTCTTT. Translated, it gives CASTTGFGTEAFF.

The rearrangement links TRBV7-3 to TRBJ1-1; no firm D call. The CDR3 runs 13 residues. Germline V gene lookup returns CDR1 SGHTA and CDR2 FQGTGA. The V gene lost 6 bases and the J gene lost 0 bases, with 8 bases spanning the gap. The CDR3 DNA reads TGTGCCAGCAGGGACGGGGTGAACACTGAAGCTTTCTTT. Amino acids: CASRDGVNTEAFF.

This chain uses TRBV6-5 with TRBJ1-4; D unclear. Germline CDR1 is MNHEY and CDR2 is SVGAGI. Trimming cost V 6 bases and J 8 bases, with 19 bases left between them. The CDR3 is made up of 15 amino acids. The CDR3 region is CASRSGRQSHEKLFF. DNA for the CDR3: TGTGCCAGCAGGTCCGGTCGGCAGTCTCACGAAAAACTGTTTTTT.

The chain combines TRBV18 with TRBJ2-2; 7 bases map to TRBD2. CDR1 and CDR2 from the germline V gene are KGHSH and LQKENI. The CDR3 is 15 residues long. With 2 bases clipped from V and 1 base from J, the junction kept 1 base outside the gene matches. The CDR3 DNA sequence: TGTGCCAGCTCACCAGCTAGCGGGAACACCGGGGAGCTGTTTTTT. It specifies CASSPASGNTGELFF.

This clone appeared once. The V gene is TRBV20-1, the J gene TRBJ1-1; D perhaps matches TRBD1 (5 bases). Deletions cut 4 bases from V and 1 base from J, with 13 bases between. The CDR3 length is 14 residues. Germline loops: CDR1 DFQATT, CDR2 SNEGSKA (reference sequence). The CDR3 DNA reads TGCAGTGCTACTGACGGGACGGGGAACACTGAAGCTTTCTTT. As protein: CSATDGTGNTEAFF.

The rearrangement joins TRBV7-2 to TRBJ2-1; 7 bases fit TRBD2. The V gene's germline CDR1 is SGHTA and CDR2 FQGNSA. This CDR3 is built from 17 residues. V lost 5 bases, J lost 7 bases, and 17 bases stayed unmatched. The CDR3 sequence: CASSLTSASSPINEQFF. In DNA form, the CDR3 reads TGTGCCAGCAGCCTTACTAGCGCCTCTTCTCCTATTAATGAGCAGTTCTTC.

The chain has TRBV28 and TRBJ1-2, with D perhaps TRBD1 (5 bases). With 2 bases removed from V and 8 bases from J, the gap between germline ends came to 15 bases. Germline V gene sequence: CDR1 MDHEN, CDR2 SYDVKM. The CDR3 has 14 residues. In nucleotides, the CDR3 is TGTGCCAGCAGTTTAACACAGGCGGCCGGGGGCTACACCTTC. Amino acid sequence: CASSLTQAAGGYTF.

The CDR3 is CASSPGMFTTYGYTF. The DNA of the CDR3 is TGTGCCAGCAGCCCCGGGATGTTTACCACCTATGGCTACACCTTC. This rearrangement joins TRBV11-2 to TRBJ1-2, with D uncertain. The CDR3 loop spans 15 amino acids. V lost 5 bases and J lost 4, with 17 bases in between. Germline V gene sequence: CDR1 SGHAT, CDR2 FQNNGV.

In DNA form, the CDR3 reads TGCAGCGCTGGGACAGAGAACACTGAAGCTTTCTTT. Protein sequence: CSAGTENTEAFF. The chain carries TRBV29-1 and TRBJ1-1; TRBD1 matches 7 bases. Trimming at V came to 7 bases and at J to 1 base, leaving 3 bases not matched to a gene. Per germline, CDR1 SQVTM and CDR2 ANQGSEA. This CDR3 is built from 12 residues. The full variable domain, with the rest looked up from reference TRBV29-1 and TRBJ1-1, is SAVISQKPSRDICQRGTSLTIQCQVDSQVTMMFWYRQQPGQSLTLIATANQGSEATYESGFVIDKFPISRPNLTFSTLTVSNMSPEDSSIYLCSAGTENTEAFFGQGTRLTVV.

The chain combines TRBV19 with TRBJ1-2, with 10 bases lining up with TRBD1. The junction had 4 bases not matched to a gene; V was cut back by 5 bases and J by 4 bases. Germline CDR1 and CDR2: LNHDA and SQIVND (reference sequence). CDR3 length: 14 residues. For the CDR3, the DNA is TGTGCCAGTAGTGCGGGACAGGGGCTCTATGGCTACACCTTC. Amino acid sequence: CASSAGQGLYGYTF.